These T cell receptor beta chains were read from a single sample in a study of blood T cell repertoires in COVID-19. Profiling relied on immunoSEQ multiplex PCR, and the TCRdb table lists in-frame clones only, not all of them. This table has under 200,000 clones, about 80% appearing once. The material sequenced was peripheral blood. The receptors come from a man between 60 and 75 years old with acute or convalescent COVID-19. The CDR3 runs from the conserved cysteine through the conserved F or W. D genes are given only for firm matches. A row's size may be missing; if present it is once, few, many or a size class.

TRBV5-1	16	-	TRBJ1-2	-	TGCGCCAGCAGCACGGGGGGGCAGAATCAGAACTATGGCTACACCTTC	CASSTGGQNQNYGYTF
TRBV6-6	12	-	TRBJ1-5	-	TGTGCCAGCAGTTACGACTGGCAGCCCCAGCATTTT	CASSYDWQPQHF
TRBV4-2	16	-	TRBJ2-1	TRBD2	TGTGCCAGCAGCCACGACAGCGGGGCCCGGTACAATGAGCAGTTCTTC	CASSHDSGARYNEQFF
TRBV5-4	15	once	TRBJ1-6	TRBD1	TGTGCCAGCAGCTCCCATACAGGGGCTGGGTCACCCCTCCACTTT	CASSSHTGAGSPLHF
TRBV24-1	12	-	TRBJ1-2	-	TGTGCCACCAGCTACTCTAACTATGGCTACACCTTC	CATSYSNYGYTF
TRBV7-9	14	-	TRBJ2-7	TRBD1	TGTGCCAGCAGCCACCCGGGACAGAGCTACGAGCAGTACTTC	CASSHPGQSYEQYF
TRBV11-2	17	-	TRBJ1-1	TRBD1	TGTGCCAGCAGTCAACCAGGGGGCAGTTTAATGAACACTGAAGCTTTCTTT	CASSQPGGSLMNTEAFF
TRBV4-1	15	-	TRBJ1-5	TRBD1	TGCGCCAGCAGCCAGGGACAGGGTCTAATTCAGCCCCAGCATTTT	CASSQGQGLIQPQHF
TRBV24-1	16	-	TRBJ2-1	TRBD1	TGTGCCACCAGTGATCTAGACAGGGGATTATACAATGAGCAGTTCTTC	CATSDLDRGLYNEQFF
TRBV29-1	12	-	TRBJ1-1	-	TGCAGCGTGCGGGACGGTAACACTGAAGCTTTCTTT	CSVRDGNTEAFF
TRBV27	15	-	TRBJ1-2	-	TGTGCCAGCAGTTTAGTGCCAGGCAATTGGGATGGCTACACCTTC	CASSLVPGNWDGYTF
TRBV20-1	11	-	TRBJ2-1	-	TGCAGTGCTAACCAGGATTTCGAGCAGTTCTTC	CSANQDFEQFF
TRBV5-6	14	-	TRBJ2-2	-	TGTGCCAGCAGCTTGGAAGGGGCCCCTGGAGGGGTGTTTTTT	CASSLEGAPGGVFF
TRBV9	15	-	TRBJ1-2	-	TGTGCCAGCAGCCCGGGGACTCACCGTGGCTATGGCTACACCTTC	CASSPGTHRGYGYTF
TRBV21-1	19	-	TRBJ2-3	-	TGTGCCAGCAGCAAAAGACGTGGGTGGACAGGGGGCCCCAAAGATACGCAGTATTTT	CASSKRRGWTGGPKDTQYF
TRBV28	16	-	TRBJ1-4	TRBD1	TGTGCCACCTCCGGAGCCTCGACAGGGCAGGGCGAAAAACTGTTTTTT	CATSGASTGQGEKLFF
TRBV7-8	15	-	TRBJ1-2	-	TGTGCCAGCAGCCCCCCGCGGGGGCAGGACTATGGCTACACCTTC	CASSPPRGQDYGYTF
TRBV18	14	-	TRBJ2-3	-	TGTGCCAGCTCACCTTGGAGCCGTCCAGATACGCAGTATTTT	CASSPWSRPDTQYF
TRBV5-4	15	-	TRBJ1-6	TRBD1	TGTGCCAGCAGTTCGGGACAGGGGGCAGGATCACCCCTCCACTTT	CASSSGQGAGSPLHF
TRBV19	15	-	TRBJ2-3	TRBD1	TGTGCCAGTAGTAAACGGACAGGGGAGCTGGATACGCAGTATTTT	CASSKRTGELDTQYF
TRBV18	16	-	TRBJ1-3	TRBD1	TGTGCCAGCTCACAGCTAACGGGACAGGGTGGAAACACCATATATTTT	CASSQLTGQGGNTIYF
TRBV19	16	once	TRBJ2-1	TRBD1	TGTGCCAGTAATTCCCTCCGGGACAGTTCCTACAATGAGCAGTTCTTC	CASNSLRDSSYNEQFF
TRBV7-8	15	-	TRBJ2-7	TRBD1	TGTGCCAGCAGCTTGACGGGACAGCTAGTCTACGAGCAGTACTTC	CASSLTGQLVYEQYF
TRBV14	15	-	TRBJ1-2	TRBD1	TGTGCCAGCAGCCCACGCCAGGGACAGATGTATGGCTACACCTTC	CASSPRQGQMYGYTF
TRBV7-8	14	-	TRBJ2-7	TRBD1	TGTGCCAGCAGCTTAAGGGCAGGGGGCTACGAGCAGTACTTC	CASSLRAGGYEQYF
TRBV28	14	-	TRBJ1-2	-	TGTGCCAGCAGTTTTTTCGGATCCAGGGATGGCTACACCTTC	CASSFFGSRDGYTF
TRBV29-1	13	-	TRBJ1-2	-	TGCAGCGTTGACCAGGGAAGTCCCTATGGCTACACCTTC	CSVDQGSPYGYTF
TRBV6-2/TRBV6-3	12	-	TRBJ1-2	-	TGTGCCAGCAGTCGACTGTCCTATGGCTACACCTTC	CASSRLSYGYTF
TRBV7-6	15	-	TRBJ2-2	TRBD1	TGTGCCAGCAGCTTATCCCAGGGGGCAGCCGGGGAGCTGTTTTTT	CASSLSQGAAGELFF
TRBV4-2	16	few	TRBJ2-1	TRBD2	TGTGCCAGCAGCCAGGCAGCGGGGGGCTTGTACAATGAGCAGTTCTTC	CASSQAAGGLYNEQFF
TRBV5-6	14	-	TRBJ1-2	-	TGTGCCAGCAGCTTGTCACAACCGGGCTATGGCTACACCTTC	CASSLSQPGYGYTF
TRBV5-5	16	-	TRBJ2-3	-	TGTGCCAGCAGCTTGGGGACAGACACAATCACAGATACGCAGTATTTT	CASSLGTDTITDTQYF
TRBV11-2	13	-	TRBJ1-5	TRBD1	TGTGCCAGCAGTAGACAGGGAAATCAGCCCCAGCATTTT	CASSRQGNQPQHF
TRBV9	14	few	TRBJ1-2	TRBD1	TGTGCCAGCAGTTCCGAGGGGGCGGGCTATGGCTACACCTTC	CASSSEGAGYGYTF
TRBV5-1	15	once	TRBJ2-3	-	TGCGCCAGCAGCTCGGCACTAGGACCCACAGATACGCAGTATTTT	CASSSALGPTDTQYF
TRBV11-2	13	few	TRBJ2-7	-	TGTGCCAGCAGCTTAGCGGCGGAACCCGAGCAGTACTTC	CASSLAAEPEQYF
TRBV25-1	16	-	TRBJ1-4	TRBD1	TGTGCCAGCCGACCGGGACAGGGGGCGTTTAATGAAAAACTGTTTTTT	CASRPGQGAFNEKLFF
TRBV28	14	-	TRBJ2-7	-	TGTGCCAGCAGTTTTGGCGGCCGCTCCTACGAGCAGTACTTC	CASSFGGRSYEQYF
TRBV27	17	few	TRBJ2-1	TRBD2	TGTGCCAGCAGTACCCCCCCCGGGGGGGCCCGCTACAATGAGCAGTTCTTC	CASSTPPGGARYNEQFF
TRBV18	15	-	TRBJ2-7	-	TGTGCCAGCTCACCATCCGGGGAAGCCTCCTACGAGCAGTACTTC	CASSPSGEASYEQYF
TRBV12-3/TRBV12-4	13	-	TRBJ2-7	TRBD2	TGTGCCAGCAGTTTGGGAGGGTCCTACGAGCAGTACTTC	CASSLGGSYEQYF
TRBV10-2	15	-	TRBJ1-2	TRBD1	TGCGCCAGCAGTGAGGGACAGGGGAGGAACTATGGCTACACCTTC	CASSEGQGRNYGYTF
TRBV19	12	-	TRBJ1-2	-	TGTGCCAGTAGTTTCACGGTTAATGGCTACACCTTC	CASSFTVNGYTF
TRBV7-2	14	-	TRBJ1-2	-	TGTGCCAGCAGCTTAGAATACTTCGGCTATGGCTACACCTTC	CASSLEYFGYGYTF
TRBV6-5	15	-	TRBJ2-3	TRBD2	TGTGCCAGCAGAGGAGCGGGGGGGAACACAGATACGCAGTATTTT	CASRGAGGNTDTQYF
TRBV6-5	16	-	TRBJ2-1	TRBD2	TGTGCCAGCAGTTACTCAAGCGGGGGACCTAACAATGAGCAGTTCTTC	CASSYSSGGPNNEQFF
TRBV30	14	few	TRBJ2-5	-	TGTGCCTGTCGACGGGAAGGAGGTGGGGAGACCCAGTACTTC	CACRREGGGETQYF
TRBV24-1	13	-	TRBJ1-1	-	TGTGCCACCAGGAGACAGTCGAACACTGAAGCTTTCTTT	CATRRQSNTEAFF
TRBV12-3/TRBV12-4	12	once	TRBJ1-2	-	TGTGCCAGCAGTTCGGTTGCGGAGGGCTACACCTTC	CASSSVAEGYTF
TRBV7-8	13	-	TRBJ2-1	-	TGTGCCAGCAGCCGAATCAGGGAACATGAGCAGTTCTTC	CASSRIREHEQFF
TRBV29-1	16	-	TRBJ2-2	-	TGCAGCGTTGAAGCAGGCGGCAGCGGGAACACCGGGGAGCTGTTTTTT	CSVEAGGSGNTGELFF
TRBV19	14	few	TRBJ2-7	-	TGTGCCAGTAGCCCCACCCAGATTTACTACGAGCAGTACTTC	CASSPTQIYYEQYF